Listed here are 20 T cell receptor beta chains from one sample, sequenced in a study of regulatory T cells in long-lasting Graves disease. In building TCR beta libraries, iRepertoire HTBI primers were used together with Arm-PCR of CDR3 regions. One entry per CDR3 protein, called by TCRdb with MiXCR from the multiplex PCR reads. The repertoire consists of some 500,000 distinct CDR3 sequences, with 15% to 20% occurring once and the leading ten covering 20% to 30%. Specified time point: newly diagnosed GD, antithyroid drugs for less than 3 months. The authors made the TCR library using RNA they extracted from PBMCs. The sample was also linked to a second study, of T cells in Graves' hyperthyroidism and ophthalmopathy.

This material consisted of peripheral blood mononuclear cells (PBMCs), taken at new diagnosis, from a patient treated with antithyroid drugs. The receptors stem from a woman aged 35-65 years with Graves disease.

This clonotype has ten or more counts. J is TRBJ1-5 and V is TRBV2, with 11 nucleotides matching TRBD1. There are 15 residues in the CDR3. The V gene's germline CDR1 is SNHLY and CDR2 FYNNEI. J was trimmed by 8 bases and V by 7 bases; bases with no gene match: 10. CDR3 in amino acids: CASTLNPGQGEPQHF. CDR3 sequence (DNA): TGTGCCAGCACCCTTAACCCGGGACAGGGGGAGCCCCAGCATTTT.

The V and J genes are TRBV4-1 and TRBJ1-2; possible D gene TRBD1, 5 bases. Germline values: CDR1 MGHRA, CDR2 YSYEKL. Trimming left V 4 bases short and J 2 bases short, with 14 bases between. The CDR3 contains 15 residues. The CDR3 protein is CASSLGATENYGYTF. The CDR3 DNA follows: TGCGCCAGCAGCCTAGGTGCGACAGAGAACTATGGCTACACCTTC.

There are many counts of this clonotype. CDR3 coding DNA: TGTGCCAGCAGTCCCCGGACAGGGAATCCCTACGAGCAGTACTTC. Its translation is CASSPRTGNPYEQYF. V is TRBV12-3 or TRBV12-4 and J is TRBJ2-7, with 8 bases aligning to TRBD1. J gave up 2 bases and V 5 bases, and 8 bases lay outside the gene matches. The CDR3 extends over 15 amino acids.

This clonotype has at least ten counts. This chain joins TRBV28 and TRBJ1-6, with 7 nucleotides matching TRBD1. After removal of 4 bases from V and 10 bases from J, the junction contained 7 bases not matched to a gene. Germline CDR1 and CDR2: MDHEN and SYDVKM. The CDR3 sequence is 14 residues long. This chain's CDR3 is CASSSTGRRSPLHF. In nucleotides, the CDR3 is TGTGCCAGCAGTTCGACAGGGCGACGGTCACCCCTCCACTTT.

This clonotype showed up many times. This chain uses TRBV7-2 with TRBJ2-1; 7 bases are shared with TRBD2. Losses at the gene ends were 5 bases for V and 2 bases for J; bases not matched to a gene: 15. Looked up from germline, CDR1 is SGHTA and CDR2 is FQGNSA. This CDR3 region has 18 residues. CDR3 DNA: TGTGCCAGCAGCCTGGGACGGAGGCGGGGGACTCCCTACAATGAGCAGTTCTTC. Amino acids: CASSLGRRRGTPYNEQFF.

This clonotype was counted between two and nine times. The chain employs TRBV7-2 and TRBJ1-6, with TRBD1 matching 9 bases. The ends lost 5 bases at V and 10 bases at J; junction bases unmatched: 6. CDR1 SGHTA and CDR2 FQGNSA come from the germline V gene. The CDR3 is made up of 14 amino acids. The CDR3 protein is CASSLQGAGSPLHF. The CDR3 region has the DNA TGTGCCAGCAGCCTACAGGGGGCAGGGTCACCCCTCCACTTT.

This clonotype occurred a few times. An end of the junction does not agree with germline; a read error may underlie this. The V gene is TRBV9, the J gene TRBJ1-6; D may be TRBD1 (6 bases). The V gene's germline CDR1 is SGDLS and CDR2 YYNGEE. The length of the CDR3 is 14 residues. CDR3 in amino acids: CASNVAGENSPLHF. The CDR3 bases are TGTGCCAGCAACGTAGCAGGGGAGAATTCACCCCTCCACTTT.

This chain links TRBV29-1 with TRBJ2-6; D remains ambiguous. This CDR3 contains 12 residues. The germline V gene encodes CDR1 SQVTM and CDR2 ANQGSEA. Trimming took 6 bases from V and 1 from J, leaving 4 bases between them. CDR3 loop: CSVLSGANVLTF. CDR3 sequence (DNA): TGCAGCGTGCTTTCTGGGGCCAACGTCCTGACTTTC.

This clonotype was found many times. The V and J genes are TRBV30 and TRBJ1-1, with D possibly being TRBD1 (6 bases). CDR3 length equals 13 residues. Between the trimmed V and J ends, which lost 2 bases and 10 bases, there was a span of 17 bases. CDR1 GTSNPN and CDR2 SVGIG come from the germline V gene (reference sequence). The chain's CDR3 is CAWSPTHREGAFF. The CDR3 nucleotides read TGTGCCTGGAGTCCCACCCACAGGGAGGGAGCTTTCTTT.

The sample holds a few counts of this clonotype. The V gene is TRBV6-5, the J gene TRBJ1-1; D is unclear. V shed 0 bases and J shed 1 base, with 9 bases lying between them. Germline V gives CDR1 MNHEY, CDR2 SVGAGI. The length of the CDR3 is 15 residues. CDR3 in amino acids: CASSYSMGGNTEAFF. The DNA of the CDR3 is TGTGCCAGCAGTTACTCGATGGGAGGGAACACTGAAGCTTTCTTT.

The sample holds many counts of this clonotype. The chain joins TRBV13 to TRBJ2-7, with D perhaps TRBD2 (6 bases). The V and J ends lost 4 bases and 9 bases respectively, with 13 bases between them. This CDR3 spans 12 amino acids. Germline CDR1 PRHDT, CDR2 FYEKMQ (reference sequence). The CDR3 nucleotides read TGTGCCAGCAGCTCACGGGACTTCAGGCAGTACTTC. Amino acid sequence: CASSSRDFRQYF.

This clonotype was observed many times. The chain links TRBV3-1 to TRBJ1-1; D call uncertain. The V end was cut by 1 base, the J end by 9 bases, with 9 bases between. CDR3 length equals 12 residues. Germline V gives CDR1 LGHDT, CDR2 YNNKEL (reference sequence). CDR3 coding DNA: TGTGCCAGCAGCCAAGTCGGCGAAAAAGCTTTCTTT. This encodes CASSQVGEKAFF.

This clonotype was seen more than once but under ten times. The chain is built from TRBV29-1 and TRBJ1-1, with D possibly being TRBD1 (5 bases). The CDR3 is 14 amino acids. Germline values: CDR1 SQVTM, CDR2 ANQGSEA. Between the trimmed V and J ends, which lost 4 bases and 4 bases, there was a span of 16 bases. DNA for the CDR3: TGCAGCGTTGTAGGAACTCCGGGGGGCACTGAAGCTTTCTTT. Translating gives CSVVGTPGGTEAFF.

This clonotype was counted between two and nine times. The chain couples TRBV3-1 to TRBJ1-1, with D maybe TRBD1 (6 bases). V lost 2 bases and J 10 bases, leaving 11 bases between the germline ends. In germline, CDR1 is LGHDT, CDR2 YNNKEL (reference sequence). The CDR3 loop spans 12 amino acids. The CDR3 DNA reads as TGTGCCAGCAGCCAAACAGGGATATCAGCTTTCTTT. As protein: CASSQTGISAFF.

Remarks on this clonotype: This is likely a read error, given that the CDR3 carries no conserved phenylalanine or tryptophan at its end. The rearrangement joins TRBV4-1 to TRBJ2-5; no clear D. The CDR3 length is 12 residues. Germline lookup yields CDR1 MGHRA and CDR2 YSYEKL. Trimming removed 0 bases at V and 5 bases at J, with 4 bases between. CDR3 coding DNA: TGCGCCAGCAGCCAAGATCAGGAGACCCAGTACTCC. It is translated as CASSQDQETQYS.

This chain links TRBV19 with TRBJ1-5, with unresolved D. Germline CDR1 reads LNHDA; CDR2 reads SQIVND (reference sequence). Trimming took off 3 bases at V and 4 bases at J, with 7 bases between the two ends. The CDR3 length is 13 residues. The CDR3 nucleotides are TGTGCCAGTAGTATTAAAGCGAATCAGCCCCAGCATTTT. Translated, it gives CASSIKANQPQHF.

The chain joins TRBV5-6 to TRBJ1-1; 10 nucleotides match TRBD1. J lost 4 bases, V lost 3 bases, and 9 bases had no gene match. The germline CDR1 and CDR2 sequences are SGHDT and YYEEEE. The CDR3 is 16 residues long. The DNA of the CDR3 is TGTGCCAGCAGCTACGCCCCGGGGACAGGGGTCACTGAAGCTTTCTTT. It is translated as CASSYAPGTGVTEAFF. The complete variable domain, with remaining parts taken from reference TRBV5-6 and TRBJ1-1, reads DAGVTQSPTHLIKTRGQQVTLRCSPKSGHDTVSWYQQALGQGPQFIFQYYEEEERQRGNFPDRFSGHQFPNYSSELNVNALLLGDSALYLCASSYAPGTGVTEAFFGQGTRLTVV.

Points on this clonotype: A clone one base away is much larger, so this may be a read error. The J gene is TRBJ1-3, the V gene TRBV20-1; no reliable D call. The V gene's germline CDR1 is DFQATT and CDR2 SNEGSKA (reference sequence). This CDR3 contains 15 residues. V lost 5 bases and J lost 4, with 18 bases in between. CDR3 sequence reads: CSAGPAEGGGNTIYF. The DNA of the CDR3 is TGCAGTGCTGGACCAGCTGAAGGAGGAGGAAACACCATATATTTT.

This clonotype was picked up many times. The chain links TRBV19 to TRBJ1-5, with 10 nucleotides matching TRBD1. CDR3 length: 14 residues. The V segment lost 7 bases and the J segment 1 base; nucleotides outside the gene matches: 1. Germline assignment: CDR1 LNHDA and CDR2 SQIVND (reference sequence). In nucleotides, the CDR3 is TGTGCCAGTAAGGGACAGGGGAGCAATCAGCCCCAGCATTTT. It translates to CASKGQGSNQPQHF.

This clonotype was counted many times. The chain uses TRBV13 and TRBJ1-2; no reliable D call. Germline V gene sequence: CDR1 PRHDT, CDR2 FYEKMQ (reference sequence). Between the trimmed V and J ends, which lost 0 bases and 2 bases, there was a span of 7 bases. The CDR3 runs to 14 residues. The CDR3 DNA follows: TGTGCCAGCAGCTTAGGCAACACCAACTATGGCTACACCTTC. Protein sequence: CASSLGNTNYGYTF.